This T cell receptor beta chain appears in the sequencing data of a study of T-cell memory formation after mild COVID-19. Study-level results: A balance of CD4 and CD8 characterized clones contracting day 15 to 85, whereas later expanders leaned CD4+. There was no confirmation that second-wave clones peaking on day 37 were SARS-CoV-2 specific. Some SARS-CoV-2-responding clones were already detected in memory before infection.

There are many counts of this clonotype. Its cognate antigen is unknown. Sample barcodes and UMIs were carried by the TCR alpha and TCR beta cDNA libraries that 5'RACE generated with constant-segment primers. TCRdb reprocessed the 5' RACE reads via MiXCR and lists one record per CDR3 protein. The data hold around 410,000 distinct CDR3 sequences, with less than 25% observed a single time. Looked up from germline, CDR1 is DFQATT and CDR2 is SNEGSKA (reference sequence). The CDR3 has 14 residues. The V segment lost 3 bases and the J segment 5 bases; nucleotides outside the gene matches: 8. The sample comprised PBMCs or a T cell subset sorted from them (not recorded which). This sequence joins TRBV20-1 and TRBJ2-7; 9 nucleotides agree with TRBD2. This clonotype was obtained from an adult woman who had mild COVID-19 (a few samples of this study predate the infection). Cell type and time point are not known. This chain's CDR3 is CSARDAGTSHEQYF. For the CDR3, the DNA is TGCAGTGCTAGGGATGCCGGGACTAGCCACGAGCAGTACTTC.